The 10 T cell receptor beta chains presented below share a single source sample, sequenced in a study of identical twins. MiXCR, applied by TCRdb to the 5' RACE reads, yields one record per CDR3 protein. The repertoire holds about 240,000 distinct CDR3 sequences, with under 12% as singletons. Sequencing input: memory T cells sorted from blood. The receptors stem from a man aged 45-60 years in good health.

This clonotype was counted a few times. The gene calls are TRBV6-2 or TRBV6-3 and TRBJ1-2; 7 bases fit TRBD1. Unmatched junction bases numbered 21, after V lost 2 bases and J lost 0 bases. The CDR3 is made up of 21 amino acids. Germline assignment: CDR1 MNHEY and CDR2 SVGEGT. The CDR3 spells CASSYQFRDRLLIKANYGYTF. DNA of the CDR3: TGTGCCAGCAGTTACCAGTTCCGGGACAGACTACTCATAAAGGCTAACTATGGCTACACCTTC.

Only a few counts were recorded for this clonotype. The J gene is TRBJ1-2, the V gene TRBV25-1; D is unresolved. This CDR3 spans 14 amino acids. V lost 1 base and J lost 1, with 7 bases in between. The germline gives CDR1 MGHDK, CDR2 SYGVNS. The CDR3 nucleotides are TGTGCCAGCAGTGAATTGTCGGTTAACTATGGCTACACCTTC. Translating gives CASSELSVNYGYTF.

This clonotype was seen a handful of times. This chain uses TRBV7-2 with TRBJ2-1, with D unclear. This CDR3 contains 15 residues. V gave up 5 bases and J gave up 2 bases, with 13 bases separating them. The germline V gene has CDR1 SGHTA and CDR2 FQGNSA. CDR3 protein: CASSQVSAAYNEQFF. The CDR3 coding sequence is TGTGCCAGCAGCCAGGTTTCCGCCGCCTACAATGAGCAGTTCTTC.

The rearrangement uses TRBV6-2 or TRBV6-3 and TRBJ2-1; D possibly corresponds to TRBD1 (6 bases). CDR3 length: 16 amino acids. CDR1 is MNHEY and CDR2 is SVGEGT in the germline V gene. V was shortened by 4 bases and J by 0 bases, with 13 bases between the two germline ends. This CDR3 reads CASSSAHRASYNEQFF. The CDR3 nucleotides read TGTGCCAGCAGTTCCGCCCACAGGGCCTCCTACAATGAGCAGTTCTTC.

This sequence joins TRBV19 and TRBJ2-1; 7 positions match TRBD2. Trimming cost V 7 bases and J 2 bases; bases outside gene matches: 5. Germline values: CDR1 LNHDA, CDR2 SQIVND (reference sequence). The CDR3 length is 14 residues. CDR3 sequence: CASKKRGPYNEQFF. The CDR3 nucleotides are TGTGCCAGTAAAAAGCGGGGCCCCTACAATGAGCAGTTCTTC.

This clonotype was seen ten or more times. CDR3 nucleotides: TGCAGCGTTGTTCGAGACAGACGTGGAGAGCAGTACTTC. This gives the protein CSVVRDRRGEQYF. The genes are TRBV29-1 and TRBJ2-7, with D maybe TRBD1 (5 bases). Germline V gene data show CDR1 as SQVTM and CDR2 as ANQGSEA. Deletions cut 4 bases from V and 7 bases from J, with 17 bases between. This CDR3 is 13 amino acids long.

The chain joins TRBV6-5 to TRBJ2-1; D could derive from TRBD1 or TRBD2 (5 bases each). CDR3 length: 18 residues. V dropped 2 bases and J dropped 2 bases, with 19 bases sitting between them. From germline, CDR1 is MNHEY and CDR2 SVGAGI. The CDR3: CASSYSPGTGGAYNEQFF. The DNA for the CDR3 is TGTGCCAGCAGTTACAGCCCTGGGACGGGTGGGGCCTACAATGAGCAGTTCTTC.

This clonotype was observed a handful of times. The CDR3 DNA sequence: TGTGCCAGCGGACACAGGATCTTACTCTCTGGGGCCAACGTCCTGACTTTC. Protein product: CASGHRILLSGANVLTF. V is TRBV6-2 or TRBV6-3 and J is TRBJ2-6; the D gene is possibly TRBD1 (5 bases). This CDR3 contains 17 residues. The germline gives CDR1 MNHEY, CDR2 SVGEGT. Trimming removed 8 bases at V and 0 bases at J, with 17 bases between.

This clonotype came up a few times. This chain connects TRBV10-2 to TRBJ1-1; D gene uncertain. The CDR3 consists of 13 residues. Germline V gives CDR1 WSHSY, CDR2 SAAADI. Trimming stripped 1 base from V and 1 base from J, with 4 bases between. The CDR3 DNA reads TGCGCCAGCAGTGAGTGGGGGAACACTGAAGCTTTCTTT. This translates into CASSEWGNTEAFF.

This clonotype was seen repeatedly, ten times or more. The rearrangement links TRBV11-2 to TRBJ2-1; 8 nucleotides agree with TRBD1. This CDR3 comprises 17 residues. The V and J ends lost 3 bases and 12 bases, in that order; junction bases with no gene match: 19. The germline gives CDR1 SGHAT, CDR2 FQNNGV. The CDR3 coding sequence is TGTGCCAGCAGCTTTATTTCCCGACAGGGGCCTTTGCAAGGGCAGTTCTTC. It yields the protein CASSFISRQGPLQGQFF. The entire variable domain, with the rest obtained from reference TRBV11-2 and TRBJ2-1, is as follows: EAGVAQSPRYKIIEKRQSVAFWCNPISGHATLYWYQQILGQGPKLLIQFQNNGVVDDSQLPKDRFSAERLKGVDSTLKIQPAKLEDSAVYLCASSFISRQGPLQGQFFGPGTRLTVL.